Sequencing of this T cell receptor (beta chain) was carried out in a study of blood T cell repertoires in COVID-19. Study information: The United States, Italy and Spain provided the acute and convalescent COVID-19 samples.

The CDR3 sequence is 11 residues long. V shed 7 bases and J shed 5 bases, with 11 bases lying between them. Germline loops: CDR1 DFQATT, CDR2 SNEGSKA (reference sequence). Assay used: immunoSEQ multiplex PCR; TCRdb lists only in-frame clones, some missing. The sample lists under 450,000 clones; 70% to 90% were seen once. Resolution of symptoms, clearance, or two negative PCRs was present in recovered Cohort 3 donors. The TCR was taken from a young man who had recovered from COVID-19. Sequencing was done on a sample of PBMCs or T cells enriched from blood (not recorded which). This chain joins TRBV20-1 and TRBJ2-5; D is unclear. The DNA of the CDR3 is TGCAGTGTCTTTCGGGTGGAGACCCAGTACTTC. Translation gives CSVFRVETQYF.